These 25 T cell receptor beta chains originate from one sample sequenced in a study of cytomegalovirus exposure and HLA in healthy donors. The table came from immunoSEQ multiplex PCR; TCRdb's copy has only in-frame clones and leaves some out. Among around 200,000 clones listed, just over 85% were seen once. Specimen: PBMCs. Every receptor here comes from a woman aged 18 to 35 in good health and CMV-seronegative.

The DNA of the CDR3 is TGTGCCAGCAGTCTACAGGGAGACTATGGCTACACCTTC. Protein sequence: CASSLQGDYGYTF. This chain connects TRBV27 to TRBJ1-2, with TRBD1 as a possible D gene (6 bases). Per the germline V gene, CDR1 is MNHEY and CDR2 is SMNVEV (reference sequence). CDR3 length: 13 amino acids. The V gene lost 5 bases and the J gene lost 3 bases, with 10 bases spanning the gap.

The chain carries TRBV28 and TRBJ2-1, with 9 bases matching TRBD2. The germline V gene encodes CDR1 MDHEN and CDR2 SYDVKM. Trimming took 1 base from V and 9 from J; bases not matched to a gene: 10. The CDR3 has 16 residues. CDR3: CASSLSAGGPDVEQFF. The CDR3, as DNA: TGTGCCAGCAGTTTATCCGCGGGAGGGCCCGATGTTGAGCAGTTCTTC.

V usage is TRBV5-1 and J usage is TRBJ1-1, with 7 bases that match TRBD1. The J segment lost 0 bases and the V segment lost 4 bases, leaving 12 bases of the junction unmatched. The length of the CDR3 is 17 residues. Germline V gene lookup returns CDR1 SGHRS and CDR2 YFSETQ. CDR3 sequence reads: CASSARDRTPLNTEAFF. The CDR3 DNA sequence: TGCGCCAGCAGCGCCCGGGACAGAACTCCTCTGAACACTGAAGCTTTCTTT.

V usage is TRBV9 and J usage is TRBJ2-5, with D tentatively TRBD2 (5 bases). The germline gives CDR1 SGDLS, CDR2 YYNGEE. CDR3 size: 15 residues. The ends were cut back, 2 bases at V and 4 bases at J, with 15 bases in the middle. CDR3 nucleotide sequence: TGTGCCAGCAGCGTTAGCACGGGAACAAGAGAGACCCAGTACTTC. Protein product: CASSVSTGTRETQYF.

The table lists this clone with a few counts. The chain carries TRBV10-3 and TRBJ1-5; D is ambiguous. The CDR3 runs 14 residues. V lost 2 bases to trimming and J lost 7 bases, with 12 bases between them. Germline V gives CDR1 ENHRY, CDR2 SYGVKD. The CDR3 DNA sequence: TGTGCCATCAGTGAGGGTTTGGCAGTACAGCCCCAGCATTTT. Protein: CAISEGLAVQPQHF.

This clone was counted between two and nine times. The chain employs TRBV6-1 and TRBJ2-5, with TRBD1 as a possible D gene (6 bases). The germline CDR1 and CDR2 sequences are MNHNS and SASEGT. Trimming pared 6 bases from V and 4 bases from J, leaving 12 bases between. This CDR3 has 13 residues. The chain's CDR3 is CASRDHRVETQYF. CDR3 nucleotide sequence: TGTGCCAGCAGGGATCACAGGGTAGAGACCCAGTACTTC.

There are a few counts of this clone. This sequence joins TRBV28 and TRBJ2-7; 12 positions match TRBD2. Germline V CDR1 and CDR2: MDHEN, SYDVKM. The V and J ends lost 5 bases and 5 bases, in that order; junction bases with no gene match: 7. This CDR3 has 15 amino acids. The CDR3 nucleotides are TGTGCCAGCAGTCTTCGGACTAGCGGGGCCGACGAGCAGTACTTC. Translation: CASSLRTSGADEQYF.

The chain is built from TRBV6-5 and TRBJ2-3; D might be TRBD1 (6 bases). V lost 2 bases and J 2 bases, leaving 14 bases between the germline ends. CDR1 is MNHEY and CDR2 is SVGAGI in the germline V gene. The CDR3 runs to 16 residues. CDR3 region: CASSYTSGTSTDTQYF. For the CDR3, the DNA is TGTGCCAGCAGTTACACTTCCGGGACATCCACAGATACGCAGTATTTT.

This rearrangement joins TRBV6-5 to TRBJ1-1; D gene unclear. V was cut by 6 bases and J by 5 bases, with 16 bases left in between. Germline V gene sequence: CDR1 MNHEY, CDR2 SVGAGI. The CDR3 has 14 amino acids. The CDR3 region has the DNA TGTGCCAGCAGGAGTTTCGGGGTTGGGACTGAAGCTTTCTTT. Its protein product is CASRSFGVGTEAFF.

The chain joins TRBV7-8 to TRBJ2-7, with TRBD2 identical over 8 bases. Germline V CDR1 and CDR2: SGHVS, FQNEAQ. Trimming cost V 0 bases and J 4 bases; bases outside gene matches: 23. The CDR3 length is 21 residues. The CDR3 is CASSLAFWGERRIAGRYEQYF. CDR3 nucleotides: TGTGCCAGCAGCTTAGCGTTTTGGGGGGAACGGAGGATAGCGGGAAGGTACGAGCAGTACTTC.

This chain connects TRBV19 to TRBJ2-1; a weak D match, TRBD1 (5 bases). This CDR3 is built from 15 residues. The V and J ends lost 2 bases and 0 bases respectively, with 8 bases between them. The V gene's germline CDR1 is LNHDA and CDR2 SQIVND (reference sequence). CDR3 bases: TGTGCCAGTAGTATAACAGGATCCTCCTACAATGAGCAGTTCTTC. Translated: CASSITGSSYNEQFF. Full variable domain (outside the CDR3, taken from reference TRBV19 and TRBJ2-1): DGGITQSPKYLFRKEGQNVTLSCEQNLNHDAMYWYRQDPGQGLRLIYYSQIVNDFQKGDIAEGYSVSREKKESFPLTVTSAQKNPTAFYLCASSITGSSYNEQFFGPGTRLTVL.

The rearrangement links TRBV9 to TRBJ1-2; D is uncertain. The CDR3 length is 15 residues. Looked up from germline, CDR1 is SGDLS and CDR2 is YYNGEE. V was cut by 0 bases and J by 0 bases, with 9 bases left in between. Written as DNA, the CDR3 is TGTGCCAGCAGCGTAGGGGCACCTTCTAACTATGGCTACACCTTC. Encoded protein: CASSVGAPSNYGYTF.

CDR3 sequence: CAWSVRLEATEAFF. For the CDR3, the DNA is TGTGCCTGGAGTGTACGATTAGAAGCGACTGAAGCTTTCTTT. This chain links TRBV30 with TRBJ1-1, with D hard to call. Trimming took 0 bases from V and 5 from J, leaving 13 bases between them. The CDR3 is 14 amino acids. Germline V gene sequence: CDR1 GTSNPN, CDR2 SVGIG (reference sequence). Full variable domain (rest looked up from reference TRBV30 and TRBJ1-1): SQTIHQWPATLVQPVGSPLSLECTVEGTSNPNLYWYRQAAGRGLQLLFYSVGIGQISSEVPQNLSASRPQDRQFILSSKKLLLSDSGFYLCAWSVRLEATEAFFGQGTRLTVV.

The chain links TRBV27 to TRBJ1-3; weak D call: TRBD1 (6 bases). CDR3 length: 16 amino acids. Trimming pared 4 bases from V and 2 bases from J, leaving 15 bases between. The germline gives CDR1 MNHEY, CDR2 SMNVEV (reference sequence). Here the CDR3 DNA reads TGTGCCAGCAGTTCCGCGGGGGCAGAGGCTGGAAACACCATATATTTT. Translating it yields CASSSAGAEAGNTIYF.

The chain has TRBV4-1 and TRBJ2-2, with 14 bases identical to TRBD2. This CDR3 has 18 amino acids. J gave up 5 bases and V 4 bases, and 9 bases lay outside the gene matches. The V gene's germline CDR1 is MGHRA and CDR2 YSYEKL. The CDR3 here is CASSPSGTSGSGTGELFF. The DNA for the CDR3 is TGCGCCAGCAGCCCATCAGGGACTAGCGGGAGTGGGACCGGGGAGCTGTTTTTT.

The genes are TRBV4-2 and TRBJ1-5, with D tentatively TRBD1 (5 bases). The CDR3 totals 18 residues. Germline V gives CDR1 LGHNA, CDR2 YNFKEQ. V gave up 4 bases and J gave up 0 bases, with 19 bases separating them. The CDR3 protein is CASSRDSPKGYSNQPQHF. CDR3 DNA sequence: TGTGCCAGCAGCCGGGACTCCCCCAAGGGGTATAGCAATCAGCCCCAGCATTTT.

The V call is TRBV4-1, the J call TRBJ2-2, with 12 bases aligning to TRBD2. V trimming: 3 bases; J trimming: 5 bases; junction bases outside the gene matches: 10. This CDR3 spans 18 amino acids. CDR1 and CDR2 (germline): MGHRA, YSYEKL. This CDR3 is CASSHPSALAGGTGELFF. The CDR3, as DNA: TGCGCCAGCAGCCACCCCTCGGCACTAGCGGGAGGTACCGGGGAGCTGTTTTTT.

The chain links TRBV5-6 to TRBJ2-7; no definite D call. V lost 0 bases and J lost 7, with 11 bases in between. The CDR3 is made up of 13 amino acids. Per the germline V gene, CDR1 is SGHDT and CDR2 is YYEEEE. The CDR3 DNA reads TGTGCCAGCAGCTTGGGGAACGGGTTGGAGCAGTACTTC. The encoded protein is CASSLGNGLEQYF.

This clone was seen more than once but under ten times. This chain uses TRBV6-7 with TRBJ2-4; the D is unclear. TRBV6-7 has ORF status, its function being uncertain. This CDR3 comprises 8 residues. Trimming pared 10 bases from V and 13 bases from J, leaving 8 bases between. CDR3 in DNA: TGTGCCATCCCGGTACAGTACTTC. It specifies CAIPVQYF.

The CDR3: CASSALWWAEGEQYF. CDR3 DNA: TGTGCCAGCAGCGCCCTCTGGTGGGCCGAGGGCGAGCAGTACTTC. The V call is TRBV9, the J call TRBJ2-7, with a possible D match to TRBD2 (5 bases). The CDR3 has 15 residues. Trimming left V 3 bases short and J 6 bases short, with 19 bases between. Germline-derived CDR1 and CDR2 are SGDLS and YYNGEE.

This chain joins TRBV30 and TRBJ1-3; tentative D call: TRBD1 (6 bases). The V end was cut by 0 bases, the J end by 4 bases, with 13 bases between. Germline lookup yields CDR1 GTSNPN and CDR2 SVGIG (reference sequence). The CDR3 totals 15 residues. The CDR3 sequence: CAWSVGWGLGNTIYF. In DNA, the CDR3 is TGTGCCTGGAGTGTAGGTTGGGGGCTAGGAAACACCATATATTTT. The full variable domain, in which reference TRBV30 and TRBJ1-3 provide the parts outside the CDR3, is SQTIHQWPATLVQPVGSPLSLECTVEGTSNPNLYWYRQAAGRGLQLLFYSVGIGQISSEVPQNLSASRPQDRQFILSSKKLLLSDSGFYLCAWSVGWGLGNTIYFGEGSWLTVV.

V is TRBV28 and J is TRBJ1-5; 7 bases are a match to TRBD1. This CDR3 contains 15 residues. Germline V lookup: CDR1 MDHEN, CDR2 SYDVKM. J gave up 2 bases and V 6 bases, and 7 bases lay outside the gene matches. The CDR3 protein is CASSRPGGGNQPQHF. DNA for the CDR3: TGTGCCAGCAGCCGGCCAGGGGGTGGCAATCAGCCCCAGCATTTT.

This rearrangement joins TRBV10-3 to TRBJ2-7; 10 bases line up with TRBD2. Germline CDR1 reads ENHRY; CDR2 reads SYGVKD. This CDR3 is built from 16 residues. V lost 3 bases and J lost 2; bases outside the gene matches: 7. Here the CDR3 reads CAISDPSGRAPYEQYF. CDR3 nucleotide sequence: TGTGCCATCAGTGATCCGAGCGGGAGGGCTCCCTACGAGCAGTACTTC.

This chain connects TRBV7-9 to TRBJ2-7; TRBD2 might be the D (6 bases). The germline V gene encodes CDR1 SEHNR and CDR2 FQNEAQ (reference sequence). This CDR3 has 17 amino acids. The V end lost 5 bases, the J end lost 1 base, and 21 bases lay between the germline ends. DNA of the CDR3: TGTGCCAGCAGCCCCAGGGTGGATAGGGAGGATTCCTACGAGCAGTACTTC. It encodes CASSPRVDREDSYEQYF.

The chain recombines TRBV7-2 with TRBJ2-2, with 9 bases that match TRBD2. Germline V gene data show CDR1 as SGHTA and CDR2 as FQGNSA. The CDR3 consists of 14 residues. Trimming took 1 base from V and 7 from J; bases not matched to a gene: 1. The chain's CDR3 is CASSLVAGVGELFF. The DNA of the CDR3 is TGTGCCAGCAGCTTAGTAGCGGGAGTCGGGGAGCTGTTTTTT.